The 21 T cell receptor beta chains listed next were all sequenced from one sample in a study of CD8+CD57+ T cells in acquired aplastic anemia. Selection for sequencing was limited to patients who had shown CD8+CD57+ cell expansion by flow cytometry. Researchers used genomic DNA as the template to profile TCR beta VDJ and CDR3. TCRdb called the reads again in MiXCR, with one record for every CDR3 protein. The sample shows around 430,000 distinct CDR3 sequences, 25% to 40% of them seen only once. Sequences were obtained from sorted CD4+, CD8+, or CD8+CD57+ T cells (not recorded which) from PBMCs. All receptors come from a human donor with aplastic anemia.

This clonotype was recorded a few times. The chain carries TRBV15 and TRBJ1-4; D ambiguous. This CDR3 region has 16 residues. Looked up from germline, CDR1 is LNHNV and CDR2 is YYDKDF (reference sequence). Trimming left V 1 base short and J 0 bases short, with 9 bases between. The CDR3 here is CATSRGFGTTNEKLFF. The CDR3 DNA sequence: TGTGCCACCAGCAGAGGTTTTGGAACAACTAATGAAAAACTGTTTTTT.

The gene calls are TRBV5-5 and TRBJ2-7; D might be TRBD1 (5 bases). From germline, CDR1 is SGHKS and CDR2 YYEKEE (reference sequence). The CDR3 runs to 12 residues. V gave up 2 bases and J gave up 9 bases, with 12 bases separating them. CDR3 nucleotides: TGTGCCAGCAGCTTATGGGGCAGGGCGCAGTACTTC. As protein: CASSLWGRAQYF.

This clonotype was seen only a few times. Here the CDR3 DNA reads TGTGCCAGCAGCTCCAAATTACAGGGTGTCTACGAGCAGTACTTC. It codes for CASSSKLQGVYEQYF. The chain uses TRBV5-5 and TRBJ2-7; D might be TRBD1 (6 bases). The CDR3 runs to 15 residues. From germline, CDR1 is SGHKS and CDR2 YYEKEE (reference sequence). Trimming took 3 bases from V and 3 from J, leaving 16 bases between them.

This clonotype is a singleton in its sample. A single base separates this from a much larger clone, so it may be a read error. This sequence joins TRBV2 and TRBJ2-1; D is uncertain. CDR1 SNHLY and CDR2 FYNNEI come from the germline V gene. CDR3 length equals 13 residues. This CDR3 reads CASGDRTGNEQSF. The CDR3 nucleotides read TGTGCCAGCGGCGACCGGACGGGCAATGAGCAGTCCTTC.

This clonotype was counted a few times. This may be a read error, as it is one base from a much larger clone. The V and J genes are TRBV10-3 and TRBJ1-2; D is possibly TRBD1 (6 bases). Germline CDR1 reads ENHRY; CDR2 reads SYGVKD. This CDR3 is 13 amino acids long. CDR3 loop: CASSKDSHAGCTF. CDR3 sequence (DNA): TGTGCCAGCAGCAAGGACAGTCATGCTGGCTGCACCTTC.

The chain combines TRBV30 with TRBJ2-3, with D tentatively TRBD1 or TRBD2 (5 bases each). Trimming took off 0 bases at V and 11 bases at J, with 12 bases between the two ends. Germline V gene data show CDR1 as GTSNPN and CDR2 as SVGIG (reference sequence). The CDR3 extends over 12 amino acids. The CDR3 DNA is TGTGCCTGGAGTGTACTAGAGGGGCGGCAGTATTTT. It is translated as CAWSVLEGRQYF.

V usage is TRBV20-1 and J usage is TRBJ1-5; weak D call: TRBD1 (5 bases). Trimming left V 5 bases short and J 1 base short, with 12 bases between. The CDR3 has 14 amino acids. Germline CDR1 and CDR2: DFQATT and SNEGSKA (reference sequence). For the CDR3, the DNA is TGCAGTGCTCCTCAGGGTAGGAGCAATCAGCCCCAGCATTTT. Its protein is CSAPQGRSNQPQHF.

V gene TRBV7-8 combines with J gene TRBJ2-2; no definite D call. V was clipped by 6 bases and J by 3 bases, with 8 bases between them. Germline CDR1 reads SGHVS; CDR2 reads FQNEAQ. This CDR3 region has 13 residues. The CDR3 DNA follows: TGTGCCAGCAGTCTACCCCACACCGGGGAGCTGTTTTTT. Encoded protein: CASSLPHTGELFF.

This clonotype was seen repeatedly, ten times or more. J is TRBJ1-2 and V is TRBV6-1; unclear D gene. The V gene lost 4 bases and the J gene lost 5 bases, with 11 bases spanning the gap. In germline, CDR1 is MNHNS, CDR2 SASEGT. The CDR3 length is 13 residues. The CDR3 protein is CASSVRGKYGYTF. The CDR3 nucleotides read TGTGCCAGCAGTGTTCGGGGAAAGTATGGCTACACCTTC.

This clonotype was recorded at least ten times. The rearrangement links TRBV7-2 to TRBJ2-3; D is unclear. Germline V gives CDR1 SGHTA, CDR2 FQGNSA. Trimming cost V 5 bases and J 2 bases, with 11 bases left between them. The CDR3 consists of 14 residues. As DNA, the CDR3 is TGTGCCAGCAGCCCTAGACTGATCACAGATACGCAGTATTTT. Its protein product is CASSPRLITDTQYF.

In this sample, this clonotype turned up many times. The chain carries TRBV14 and TRBJ2-7; unclear D gene. In germline, CDR1 is SGHDN, CDR2 FVKESK. The V and J ends lost 1 base and 4 bases respectively, with 8 bases between them. The CDR3 has 13 residues. The CDR3 is CASSQVLLYEQYF. The CDR3 nucleotides are TGTGCCAGCAGCCAAGTACTCCTTTACGAGCAGTACTTC.

This clonotype was recorded many times. V is TRBV29-1 and J is TRBJ2-7, with 11 bases matching TRBD1. After removal of 3 bases from V and 4 bases from J, the junction contained 5 bases not matched to a gene. Per germline, CDR1 SQVTM and CDR2 ANQGSEA. The CDR3 contains 14 residues. The CDR3 loop reads CSVDGGQGVYEQYF. The CDR3, as DNA: TGCAGCGTTGATGGGGGACAGGGGGTATACGAGCAGTACTTC.

Note on this clonotype: A much larger clone lies one base from this, so it may be a read error. This chain joins TRBV20-1 and TRBJ1-2; D is ambiguous. Per the germline V gene, CDR1 is DFQATT and CDR2 is SNEGSKA (reference sequence). The CDR3 runs to 13 residues. The ends were cut back, 1 base at V and 6 bases at J, with 12 bases in the middle. CDR3 region: CSARVRGSHGYTF. The CDR3, as DNA: TGCAGTGCTAGAGTTCGGGGTTCCCATGGCTACACCTTC.

This chain uses TRBV2 with TRBJ1-1; D remains unclear. This CDR3 has 13 residues. In germline, CDR1 is SNHLY, CDR2 FYNNEI. V was pared by 3 bases and J by 2 bases, with 7 bases between. The CDR3 nucleotides are TGTGCCAGCAGTGACGGAGAAAACACTGAAGCTTTCTTT. Translating gives CASSDGENTEAFF.

This clonotype occurred many times. The V call is TRBV2, the J call TRBJ2-5; a possible D gene is TRBD1 (6 bases). CDR1 and CDR2 (germline): SNHLY, FYNNEI. The CDR3 loop spans 13 amino acids. The V gene lost 7 bases and the J gene lost 2 bases, with 11 bases spanning the gap. The CDR3 nucleotides read TGTGCCAGCATTAAGGACAGACAAGAGACCCAGTACTTC. As protein: CASIKDRQETQYF. The full variable domain, its missing parts supplied by reference TRBV2 and TRBJ2-5, is EPEVTQTPSHQVTQMGQEVILRCVPISNHLYFYWYRQILGQKVEFLVSFYNNEISEKSEIFDDQFSVERPDGSNFTLKIRSTKLEDSAMYFCASIKDRQETQYFGPGTRLLVL.

In this sample, this clonotype turned up many times. This chain links TRBV20-1 with TRBJ2-7; 9 bases map to TRBD2. J gave up 2 bases and V 6 bases, and 5 bases lay outside the gene matches. The CDR3 spans 13 residues. The germline gives CDR1 DFQATT, CDR2 SNEGSKA (reference sequence). The CDR3 sequence is CSAHRLAAYEQYF. CDR3 sequence (DNA): TGCAGTGCCCACCGACTAGCGGCCTACGAGCAGTACTTC.

The chain employs TRBV7-9 and TRBJ1-6; no clear D gene. The germline V gene has CDR1 SEHNR and CDR2 FQNEAQ (reference sequence). Deletions cut 1 base from V and 9 bases from J, with 13 bases between. There are 15 residues in the CDR3. The CDR3 here is CASSLGLAEVSPLHF. The CDR3 DNA reads as TGTGCCAGCAGCTTAGGTCTAGCGGAGGTTTCACCCCTCCACTTT.

With respect to this clonotype: At one end, the junction sequence differs from germline, possibly due to a read error. The V and J genes are TRBV7-3 and TRBJ2-7; maybe TRBD2 (6 bases). Germline loops: CDR1 SGHTA, CDR2 FQGTGA. The CDR3 totals 15 residues. As DNA, the CDR3 is TGTGCCGGCAGCCCCCGGGACTTCTCCTCCTACGAGCAGTACTTC. This encodes CAGSPRDFSSYEQYF.

This clonotype was counted ten times or more. The J gene is TRBJ1-6, the V gene TRBV7-9; D unresolved. CDR1 and CDR2 from the germline V gene are SEHNR and FQNEAQ (reference sequence). Trimming shortened V by 5 bases and J by 11 bases, and 19 bases separated the two germline ends. This CDR3 contains 15 residues. The CDR3 DNA reads TGTGCCAGCAGCCCCCTGCCACAGTCTGGAGCACCCCTCCACTTT. This codes for CASSPLPQSGAPLHF.

In this sample, this clonotype turned up a few times. It may be a read error: a sequence one base away is much more abundant. J is TRBJ1-1 and V is TRBV2, with 10 positions matching TRBD1. This CDR3 has 14 amino acids. Germline values: CDR1 SNHLY, CDR2 FYNNEI. Trimming cost V 7 bases and J 4 bases; bases outside gene matches: 6. In nucleotides, the CDR3 is TGTGCCAGCAATGGGGACAGGGGACGCACTGAAGCTTTCTTT. It is translated as CASNGDRGRTEAFF.

This clonotype was found many times. The chain couples TRBV2 to TRBJ1-2, with 7 bases aligning to TRBD1. This CDR3 region has 15 residues. J was trimmed by 1 base and V by 6 bases; bases with no gene match: 8. Germline V lookup: CDR1 SNHLY, CDR2 FYNNEI. Written as DNA, the CDR3 is TGTGCCAGCAGCTCACGGGACAGACTTAACTATGGCTACACCTTC. Amino acid sequence: CASSSRDRLNYGYTF. Filled out from reference TRBV2 and TRBJ1-2, the complete variable domain reads EPEVTQTPSHQVTQMGQEVILRCVPISNHLYFYWYRQILGQKVEFLVSFYNNEISEKSEIFDDQFSVERPDGSNFTLKIRSTKLEDSAMYFCASSSRDRLNYGYTFGSGTRLTVV.